The rows below give T cell receptor beta chains drawn from one sample of a study of OX40 agonist ivuxolimab in advanced cancers. Clones were sequenced by immunoSEQ multiplex PCR, and TCRdb holds only the in-frame ones, with some missing. The sample has 60,000 to 65,000 clones; 70% to 90% are singletons. The sequenced sample was CD4+ or CD8+ T cells sorted from blood, obtained in a trial of the OX40 agonist ivuxolimab. The receptors were sampled from an adult with an advanced solid tumor such as melanoma, head and neck, liver or kidney cancer. Each CDR3 is given with its conserved first and last residue. The order of the fields is J gene, D gene, V gene, clone size, CDR3 protein, CDR3 DNA. D genes are given only for firm matches. Not all rows give a size; the values are once, few, many and, for expanded clones, a class.

J: TRBJ2-1
D: TRBD2
V: TRBV5-6
size: -
CDR3: CASSSLAGAYNEQFF
DNA: TGTGCCAGCAGCTCCCTAGCGGGAGCCTACAATGAGCAGTTCTTC

J: TRBJ2-7
D: -
V: TRBV2
size: -
CDR3: CASGVSGAPYEQYF
DNA: TGTGCCAGCGGAGTGTCAGGGGCGCCCTACGAGCAGTACTTC

J: TRBJ1-2
D: TRBD1
V: TRBV11-3
size: -
CDR3: CASSSNAPGTVFYGYTF
DNA: TGTGCCAGCAGCTCTAACGCCCCGGGGACAGTTTTCTATGGCTACACCTTC

J: TRBJ1-1
D: -
V: TRBV7-9
size: few
CDR3: CASSSQVNTEAFF
DNA: TGTGCCAGCAGCTCACAGGTGAACACTGAAGCTTTCTTT

J: TRBJ2-1
D: TRBD1
V: TRBV5-1
size: -
CDR3: CASSLGAGGTENEQFF
DNA: TGCGCCAGCAGCTTGGGGGCAGGGGGCACCGAGAATGAGCAGTTCTTC

J: TRBJ2-7
D: TRBD1
V: TRBV6-6
size: -
CDR3: CASRTLRQGINEQYF
DNA: TGTGCCAGCAGGACCCTACGACAGGGGATCAACGAGCAGTACTTC

J: TRBJ2-5
D: -
V: TRBV2
size: -
CDR3: CASSNRGQRGETQYF
DNA: TGTGCCAGCAGTAACCGGGGCCAAAGGGGGGAGACCCAGTACTTC

J: TRBJ2-5
D: -
V: TRBV7-2
size: -
CDR3: CASSLEAVLETQYF
DNA: TGTGCCAGCAGCTTAGAGGCGGTGCTCGAGACCCAGTACTTC

J: TRBJ1-5
D: -
V: TRBV6-5
size: -
CDR3: CASSYSGPVSDQPQHF
DNA: TGTGCCAGCAGTTACTCGGGGCCGGTTTCTGATCAGCCCCAGCATTTT

J: TRBJ2-3
D: TRBD1
V: TRBV5-1
size: -
CDR3: CASSRTGGTDTQYF
DNA: TGCGCCAGCAGCAGGACAGGGGGCACAGATACGCAGTATTTT

J: TRBJ1-5
D: -
V: TRBV10-3
size: once
CDR3: CAISEDGFGNQPQHF
DNA: TGTGCCATCAGTGAGGACGGGTTTGGCAATCAGCCCCAGCATTTT

J: TRBJ1-5
D: -
V: TRBV28
size: -
CDR3: CASSIRIQPQHF
DNA: TGTGCCAGCAGTATCAGGATCCAGCCCCAGCATTTT

J: TRBJ2-3
D: TRBD2
V: TRBV11-3
size: -
CDR3: CASSLLGGSLDTQYF
DNA: TGTGCCAGCAGCTTACTGGGAGGGTCCTTAGATACGCAGTATTTT

J: TRBJ1-2
D: -
V: TRBV5-4
size: -
CDR3: CASSTRTQANYGYTF
DNA: TGTGCCAGCAGCACCCGGACACAAGCTAACTATGGCTACACCTTC

J: TRBJ1-5
D: -
V: TRBV5-8
size: -
CDR3: CASSFSAKPGQPQHF
DNA: TGTGCCAGCAGCTTTTCGGCGAAGCCGGGACAGCCCCAGCATTTT

J: TRBJ1-4
D: TRBD1
V: TRBV30
size: -
CDR3: CAWSGRWDSDEKLFF
DNA: TGTGCCTGGAGCGGGAGGTGGGACAGTGATGAAAAACTGTTTTTT

J: TRBJ1-5
D: -
V: TRBV5-1
size: -
CDR3: CASSLGGFGNQPQHF
DNA: TGCGCCAGCAGCTTGGGAGGGTTCGGCAATCAGCCCCAGCATTTT

J: TRBJ2-1
D: TRBD2
V: TRBV10-1
size: -
CDR3: CASSKAGGYNEQFF
DNA: TGCGCCAGCAGTAAAGCGGGAGGGTATAATGAGCAGTTCTTC

J: TRBJ2-1
D: TRBD2
V: TRBV14
size: few
CDR3: CASSLMGAGGHNEQFF
DNA: TGTGCCAGCAGCCTCATGGGAGCGGGAGGCCACAATGAGCAGTTCTTC

J: TRBJ1-5
D: TRBD1
V: TRBV5-6
size: -
CDR3: CASSWGQGQPQHF
DNA: TGTGCCAGCAGCTGGGGACAGGGTCAGCCCCAGCATTTT

J: TRBJ2-2
D: TRBD2
V: TRBV5-4
size: -
CDR3: CASSFLAGAIGELFF
DNA: TGTGCCAGCAGCTTTCTAGCGGGAGCGATCGGGGAGCTGTTTTTT

J: TRBJ1-1
D: -
V: TRBV7-2
size: -
CDR3: CASSLVLSTEAFF
DNA: TGTGCCAGCAGCTTAGTTTTATCCACTGAAGCTTTCTTT

J: TRBJ1-1
D: TRBD1
V: TRBV30
size: -
CDR3: CAWSVTQGAGGAFF
DNA: TGTGCCTGGAGTGTAACCCAGGGGGCGGGTGGAGCTTTCTTT